This paragraph covers one TCR beta chain sequence. It lacks a known antigen. No much larger clone is present one base from it, and per-base qualities are unavailable. The data were obtained in a study of OX40 agonist ivuxolimab in advanced cancers. About the study as a whole: Ivuxolimab was a fully human IgG2 agonistic monoclonal antibody targeting the costimulatory receptor OX40 (CD134). Intravenous ivuxolimab was administered to patients every 2 weeks at six dose levels: 0.01, 0.1, 0.3, 1.5, 3 and 10 mg/kg. Of the approximately 50 dose-escalation patients, hepatocellular carcinoma was present in approximately 20, melanoma in roughly 15, renal cell carcinoma in 9 and head and neck cancer in 9. In the dose-escalation cohort, 82.7% of patients were male, and the mean age was around 60 years, with a range of 23 to 79. Prior anti-PD-1, anti-PD-L1 or anti-CTLA-4 therapy was permitted, and checkpoint inhibitors had been received by less than 45% of dose-escalation patients. Partial responses were achieved by three dose-escalation patients, of whom one had hepatocellular carcinoma and two had cutaneous melanoma. The point of sequencing TCRbeta in the periphery was to test whether ivuxolimab changed TCR sequence diversity and drove clonal T-cell expansion. The paper covers the monotherapy dose-escalation part of the phase I ivuxolimab trial, which included N ≈ 50 patients.

Genomic DNA was extracted from sorted cells for sequencing of the TCRbeta CDR3 region. The immunoSEQ Assay was used to sequence the TCRbeta CDR3 regions. What TCRdb holds here is the immuneACCESS table cut down to in-frame rearrangements. Part of the clones is not present; checked against another copy, under half of the missing clones reflect an unresolved V gene, and the others are unexplained. The sample table shows 60,000 or so clones, and roughly 84% are seen once. The ten largest clonotypes hold about 1.9% of the sample. The germline V gene supplies CDR1 LGHNA and CDR2 YNFKEQ. The CDR3 spans 15 residues, from the cysteine through the phenylalanine. CDR3 DNA is the only sequence kept; it has 45 bases, read in frame from the first base. V is clipped by 4 bases and J by 1 base, and the sequence between their germline boundaries is 13 bases long. The trial excluded patients who had a history of autoimmune disease or who were on systemic immunosuppression. Peripheral blood for TCR sequencing was drawn from every dose cohort at baseline, at cycle 4 day 1 and at cycle 7 day 1. Samples came from an open-label, multicenter, first-in-human phase I dose-escalation trial of ivuxolimab. Adults with locally advanced or metastatic head and neck squamous cell, hepatocellular, melanoma or renal cell carcinoma were enrolled in the trial. CD4+ and CD8+ T cells were sorted separately from peripheral blood before TCR sequencing.

Paper-wide results and their limitations: Antigen specificity was not determined for the clonally expanded peripheral T cells. On average, CD8+ T cells showed more expanded clones than CD4+ T cells after ivuxolimab. In the 0.1-3.0 mg/kg groups, partial responders were among the patients with the lowest normalized peripheral clonal expansion, particularly in CD8+ T cells. Clonal expansion of both CD4+ and CD8+ blood T cells was observed from baseline to week 6 at doses 0.1 to 3.0 mg/kg. Low levels of normalized T-cell clonal expansion were also seen in some nonresponding patients.

The sample was CD4+ or CD8+ T cells sorted from blood, taken in a trial of the OX40 agonist ivuxolimab. Recombination connected TRBV4-2 to TRBJ1-1, with the D segment identity uncertain. The sequence was obtained from an adult with an advanced solid tumor such as melanoma, head and neck, liver or kidney cancer. The CDR3 protein is CASSLEHGGNTEAFF. In nucleotides, the sequence is TGTGCCAGCAGCCTCGAGCACGGAGGGAACACTGAAGCTTTCTTT.